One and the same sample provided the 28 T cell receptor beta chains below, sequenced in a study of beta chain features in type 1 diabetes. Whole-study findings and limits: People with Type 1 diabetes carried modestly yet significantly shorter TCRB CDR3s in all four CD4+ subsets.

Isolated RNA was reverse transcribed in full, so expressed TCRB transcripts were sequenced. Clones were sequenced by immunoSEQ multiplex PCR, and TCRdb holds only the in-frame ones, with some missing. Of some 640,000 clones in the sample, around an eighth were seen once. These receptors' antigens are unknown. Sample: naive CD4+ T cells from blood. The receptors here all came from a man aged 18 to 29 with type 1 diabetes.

The CDR3 nucleotides read TGTGCCACCAGCAGAGATGCTGTCAGGAGCACCGGGGAGCTGTTTTTT. It is translated as CATSRDAVRSTGELFF. This sequence joins TRBV15 and TRBJ2-2; no firm D call. Germline V gene sequence: CDR1 LNHNV, CDR2 YYDKDF (reference sequence). The germline V and J ends were trimmed by 0 bases and 4 bases, with 12 bases remaining between them. The CDR3 extends over 16 amino acids.

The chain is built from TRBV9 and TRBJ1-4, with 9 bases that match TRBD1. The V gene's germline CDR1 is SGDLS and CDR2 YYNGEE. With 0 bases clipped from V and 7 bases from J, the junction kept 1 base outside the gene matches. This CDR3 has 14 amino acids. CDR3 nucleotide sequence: TGTGCCAGCAGCGTAGGACAGGGGGTTGAAAAACTGTTTTTT. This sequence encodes CASSVGQGVEKLFF.

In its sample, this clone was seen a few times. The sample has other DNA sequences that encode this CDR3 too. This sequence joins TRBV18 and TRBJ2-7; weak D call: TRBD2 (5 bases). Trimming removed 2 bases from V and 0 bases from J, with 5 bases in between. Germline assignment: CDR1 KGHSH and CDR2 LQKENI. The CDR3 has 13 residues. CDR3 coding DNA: TGTGCCAGCTCACCAACTAGCTCCTACGAGCAGTACTTC. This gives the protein CASSPTSSYEQYF. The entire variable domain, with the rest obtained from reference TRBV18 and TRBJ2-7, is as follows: NAGVMQNPRHLVRRRGQEARLRCSPMKGHSHVYWYRQLPEEGLKFMVYLQKENIIDESGMPKERFSAEFPKEGPSILRIQQVVRGDSAAYFCASSPTSSYEQYFGPGTRLTVT.

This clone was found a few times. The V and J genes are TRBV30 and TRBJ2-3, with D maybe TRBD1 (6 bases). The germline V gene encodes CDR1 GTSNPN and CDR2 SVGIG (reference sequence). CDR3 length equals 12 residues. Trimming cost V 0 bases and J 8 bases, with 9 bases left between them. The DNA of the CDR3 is TGTGCCTGGAGTGTGGGGGCCGGTACGCAGTATTTT. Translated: CAWSVGAGTQYF.

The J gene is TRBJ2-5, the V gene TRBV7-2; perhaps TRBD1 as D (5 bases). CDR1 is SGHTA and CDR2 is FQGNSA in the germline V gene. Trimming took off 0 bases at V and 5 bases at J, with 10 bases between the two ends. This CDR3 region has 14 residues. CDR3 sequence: CASSLARQSETQYF. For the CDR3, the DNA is TGTGCCAGCAGCTTAGCGAGACAGTCGGAGACCCAGTACTTC.

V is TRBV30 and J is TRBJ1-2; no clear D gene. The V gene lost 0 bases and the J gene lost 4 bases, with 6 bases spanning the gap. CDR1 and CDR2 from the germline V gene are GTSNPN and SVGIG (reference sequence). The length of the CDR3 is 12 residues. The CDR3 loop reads CAWSVRSYGYTF. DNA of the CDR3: TGTGCCTGGAGTGTACGCAGCTATGGCTACACCTTC.

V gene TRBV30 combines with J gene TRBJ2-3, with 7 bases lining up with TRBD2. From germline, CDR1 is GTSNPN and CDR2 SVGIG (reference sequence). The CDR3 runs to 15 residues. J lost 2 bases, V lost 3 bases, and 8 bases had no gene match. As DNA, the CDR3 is TGTGCCTGGAGGGCTAGCGGAAGGAACACAGATACGCAGTATTTT. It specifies CAWRASGRNTDTQYF.

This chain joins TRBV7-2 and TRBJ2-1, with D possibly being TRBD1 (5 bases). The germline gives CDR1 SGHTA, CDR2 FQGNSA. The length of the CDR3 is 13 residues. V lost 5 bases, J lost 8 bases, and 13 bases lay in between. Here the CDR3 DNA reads TGTGCCAGCAGCCCAACCACAGGAGATGAGCAGTTCTTC. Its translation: CASSPTTGDEQFF.

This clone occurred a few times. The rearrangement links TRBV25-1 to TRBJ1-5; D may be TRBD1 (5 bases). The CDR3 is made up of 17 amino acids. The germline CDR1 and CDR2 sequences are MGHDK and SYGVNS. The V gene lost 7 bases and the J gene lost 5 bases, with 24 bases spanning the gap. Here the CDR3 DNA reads TGTGCCAGCACCCCTTGGGCAGGGCGGGTTTTAGATCAGCCCCAGCATTTT. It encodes CASTPWAGRVLDQPQHF. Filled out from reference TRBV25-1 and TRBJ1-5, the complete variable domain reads EADIYQTPRYLVIGTGKKITLECSQTMGHDKMYWYQQDPGMELHLIHYSYGVNSTEKGDLSSESTVSRIRTEHFPLTLESARPSHTSQYLCASTPWAGRVLDQPQHFGDGTRLSIL.

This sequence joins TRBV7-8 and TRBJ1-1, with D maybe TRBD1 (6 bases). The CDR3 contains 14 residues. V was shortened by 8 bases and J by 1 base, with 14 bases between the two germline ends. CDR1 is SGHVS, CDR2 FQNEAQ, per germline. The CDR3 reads CASASGGSNTEAFF. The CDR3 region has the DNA TGTGCCAGCGCCTCGGGGGGCTCGAACACTGAAGCTTTCTTT.

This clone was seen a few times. CDR3 DNA: TGTGCCAGCAGCCCCCACAGGGATATGAACACTGAAGCTTTCTTT. The encoded protein is CASSPHRDMNTEAFF. J is TRBJ1-1 and V is TRBV7-9, with D possibly being TRBD1 (6 bases). The V gene's germline CDR1 is SEHNR and CDR2 FQNEAQ (reference sequence). V gave up 5 bases and J gave up 0 bases, with 13 bases separating them. The CDR3 extends over 15 amino acids.

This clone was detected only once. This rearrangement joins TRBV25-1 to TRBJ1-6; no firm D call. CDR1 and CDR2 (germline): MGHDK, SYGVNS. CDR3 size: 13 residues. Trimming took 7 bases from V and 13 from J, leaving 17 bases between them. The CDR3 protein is CASKARRTLPLHF. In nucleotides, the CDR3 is TGTGCCAGCAAAGCTCGAAGGACTCTCCCCCTCCACTTT. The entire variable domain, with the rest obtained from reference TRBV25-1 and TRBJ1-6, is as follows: EADIYQTPRYLVIGTGKKITLECSQTMGHDKMYWYQQDPGMELHLIHYSYGVNSTEKGDLSSESTVSRIRTEHFPLTLESARPSHTSQYLCASKARRTLPLHFGNGTRLTVT.

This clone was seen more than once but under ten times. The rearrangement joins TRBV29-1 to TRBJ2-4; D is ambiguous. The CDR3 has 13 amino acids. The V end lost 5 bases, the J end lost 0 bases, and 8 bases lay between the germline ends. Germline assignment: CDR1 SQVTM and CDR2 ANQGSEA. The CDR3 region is CSVRILAKNIQYF. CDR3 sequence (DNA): TGCAGCGTTAGAATACTAGCCAAAAACATTCAGTACTTC.

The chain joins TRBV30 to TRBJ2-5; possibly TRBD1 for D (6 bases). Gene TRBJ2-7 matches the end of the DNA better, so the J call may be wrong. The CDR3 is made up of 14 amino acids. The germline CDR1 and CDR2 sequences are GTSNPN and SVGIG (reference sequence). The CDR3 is CAWRVTGSSYEQYF. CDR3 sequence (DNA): TGTGCCTGGAGGGTGACAGGCAGCTCCTACGAGCAGTACTTC.

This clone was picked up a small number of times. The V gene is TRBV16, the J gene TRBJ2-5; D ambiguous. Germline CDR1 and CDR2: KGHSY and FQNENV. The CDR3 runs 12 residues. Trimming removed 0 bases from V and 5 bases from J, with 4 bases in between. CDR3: CASSQSGETQYF. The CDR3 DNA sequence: TGTGCCAGCAGCCAATCGGGGGAGACCCAGTACTTC.

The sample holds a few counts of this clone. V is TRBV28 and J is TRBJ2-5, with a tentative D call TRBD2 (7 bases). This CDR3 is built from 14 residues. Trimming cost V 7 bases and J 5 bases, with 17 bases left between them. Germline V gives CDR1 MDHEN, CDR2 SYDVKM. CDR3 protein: CASIPAGARETQYF. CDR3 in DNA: TGTGCCAGCATCCCGGCGGGGGCGCGGGAGACCCAGTACTTC.

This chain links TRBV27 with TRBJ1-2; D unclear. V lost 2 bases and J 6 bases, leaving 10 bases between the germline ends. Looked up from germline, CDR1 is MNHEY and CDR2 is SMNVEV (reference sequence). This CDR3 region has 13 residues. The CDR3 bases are TGTGCCAGCAGTTTAGGTGGCAGGAATGGCTACACCTTC. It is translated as CASSLGGRNGYTF.

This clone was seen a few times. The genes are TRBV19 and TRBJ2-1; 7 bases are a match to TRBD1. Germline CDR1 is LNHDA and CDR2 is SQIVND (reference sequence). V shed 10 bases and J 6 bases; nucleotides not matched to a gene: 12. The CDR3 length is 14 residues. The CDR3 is CATRGTVRINEQFF. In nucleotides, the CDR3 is TGTGCCACCCGAGGGACAGTAAGGATCAATGAGCAGTTCTTC. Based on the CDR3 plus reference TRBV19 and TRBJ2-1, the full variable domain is DGGITQSPKYLFRKEGQNVTLSCEQNLNHDAMYWYRQDPGQGLRLIYYSQIVNDFQKGDIAEGYSVSREKKESFPLTVTSAQKNPTAFYLCATRGTVRINEQFFGPGTRLTVL.

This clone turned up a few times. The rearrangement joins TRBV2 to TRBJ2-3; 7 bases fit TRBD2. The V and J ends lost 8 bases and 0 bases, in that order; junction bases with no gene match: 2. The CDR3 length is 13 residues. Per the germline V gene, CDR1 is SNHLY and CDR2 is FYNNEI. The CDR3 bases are TGTGCCAGCGGGGACTATAGCACAGATACGCAGTATTTT. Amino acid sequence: CASGDYSTDTQYF.

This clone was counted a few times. The chain's CDR3 is CASSIQGGDQPQHF. DNA for the CDR3: TGTGCCAGCAGTATACAGGGAGGGGATCAGCCCCAGCATTTT. V and J are TRBV6-5 and TRBJ1-5, with a weak D call TRBD1 (6 bases). CDR3 length: 14 residues. The germline gives CDR1 MNHEY, CDR2 SVGAGI. Trimming took 5 bases from V and 5 from J, leaving 13 bases between them.

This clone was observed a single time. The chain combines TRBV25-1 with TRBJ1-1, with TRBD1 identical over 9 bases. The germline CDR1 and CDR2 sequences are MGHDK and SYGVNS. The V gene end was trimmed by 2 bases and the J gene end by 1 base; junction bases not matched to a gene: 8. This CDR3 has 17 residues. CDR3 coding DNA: TGTGCCAGCAGTGAACCCCGCACAGGGGGCCCGAACACTGAAGCTTTCTTT. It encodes CASSEPRTGGPNTEAFF.

CDR3 amino acids: CAWSVRGPEGETQYF. DNA of the CDR3: TGTGCCTGGAGTGTACGCGGCCCCGAGGGAGAGACCCAGTACTTC. This sequence joins TRBV30 and TRBJ2-5; weak D call: TRBD2 (5 bases). V was pared by 0 bases and J by 4 bases, with 15 bases between. The germline CDR1 and CDR2 sequences are GTSNPN and SVGIG (reference sequence). The CDR3 sequence is 15 residues long. Together with reference TRBV30 and TRBJ2-5, the CDR3 gives the full variable domain: SQTIHQWPATLVQPVGSPLSLECTVEGTSNPNLYWYRQAAGRGLQLLFYSVGIGQISSEVPQNLSASRPQDRQFILSSKKLLLSDSGFYLCAWSVRGPEGETQYFGPGTRLLVL.

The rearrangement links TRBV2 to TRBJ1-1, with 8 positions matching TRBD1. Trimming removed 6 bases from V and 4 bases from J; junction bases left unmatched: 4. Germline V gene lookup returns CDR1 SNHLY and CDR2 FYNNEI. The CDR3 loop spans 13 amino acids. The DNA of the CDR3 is TGTGCCAGCAGAAAAACAGGGGGCACTGAAGCTTTCTTT. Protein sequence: CASRKTGGTEAFF.

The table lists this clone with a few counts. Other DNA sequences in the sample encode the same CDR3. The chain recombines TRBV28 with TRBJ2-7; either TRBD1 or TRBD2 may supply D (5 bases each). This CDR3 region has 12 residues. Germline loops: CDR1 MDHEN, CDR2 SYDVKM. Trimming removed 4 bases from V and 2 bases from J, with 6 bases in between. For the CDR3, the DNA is TGTGCCAGCAGTTCGGGACCCTACGAGCAGTACTTC. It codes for CASSSGPYEQYF.

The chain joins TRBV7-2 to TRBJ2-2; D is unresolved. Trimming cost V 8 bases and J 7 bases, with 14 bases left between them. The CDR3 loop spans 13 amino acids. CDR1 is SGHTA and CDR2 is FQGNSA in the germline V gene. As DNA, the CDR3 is TGTGCCAGCGGCCCAGAGTGGGACGGGGAGCTGTTTTTT. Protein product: CASGPEWDGELFF.

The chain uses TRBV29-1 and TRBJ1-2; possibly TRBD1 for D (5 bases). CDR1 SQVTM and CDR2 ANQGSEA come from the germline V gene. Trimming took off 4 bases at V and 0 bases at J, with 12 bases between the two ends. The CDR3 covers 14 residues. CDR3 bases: TGCAGCGTTGGACAGAAGTTAGCTAACTATGGCTACACCTTC. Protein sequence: CSVGQKLANYGYTF.

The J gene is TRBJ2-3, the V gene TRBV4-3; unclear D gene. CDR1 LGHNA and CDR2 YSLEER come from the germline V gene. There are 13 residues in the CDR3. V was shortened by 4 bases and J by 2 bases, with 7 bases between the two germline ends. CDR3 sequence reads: CASSPMTTDTQYF. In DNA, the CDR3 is TGCGCCAGCAGCCCTATGACCACAGATACGCAGTATTTT.

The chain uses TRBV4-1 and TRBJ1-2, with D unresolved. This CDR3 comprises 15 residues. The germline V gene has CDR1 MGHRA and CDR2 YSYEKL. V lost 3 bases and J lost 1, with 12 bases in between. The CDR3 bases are TGCGCCAGCAGCCATGCCGACGGAATTAACTATGGCTACACCTTC. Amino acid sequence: CASSHADGINYGYTF.